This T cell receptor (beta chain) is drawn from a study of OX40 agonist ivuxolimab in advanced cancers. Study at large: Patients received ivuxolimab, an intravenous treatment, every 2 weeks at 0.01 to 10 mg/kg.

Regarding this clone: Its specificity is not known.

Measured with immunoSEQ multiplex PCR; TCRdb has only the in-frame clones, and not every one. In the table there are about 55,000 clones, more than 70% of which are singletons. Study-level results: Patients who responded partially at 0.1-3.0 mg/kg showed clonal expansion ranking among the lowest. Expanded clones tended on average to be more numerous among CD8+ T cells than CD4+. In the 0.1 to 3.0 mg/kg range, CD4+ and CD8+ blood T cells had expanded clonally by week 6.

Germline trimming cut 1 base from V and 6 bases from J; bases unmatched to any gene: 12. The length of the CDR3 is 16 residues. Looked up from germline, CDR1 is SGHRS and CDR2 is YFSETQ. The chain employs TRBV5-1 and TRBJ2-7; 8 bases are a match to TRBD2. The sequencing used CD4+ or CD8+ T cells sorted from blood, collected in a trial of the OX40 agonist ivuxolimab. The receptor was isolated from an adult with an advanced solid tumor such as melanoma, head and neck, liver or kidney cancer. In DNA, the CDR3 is TGCGCCAGCAGCTTGTCAATCGGACTAGCTCCCGCCGAGCAGTACTTC. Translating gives CASSLSIGLAPAEQYF.